The 16 T cell receptor beta chains in this list originate from one sample, sequenced in a study of human thymus T cells. Using immunoSEQ multiplex PCR, the repertoire was profiled, and TCRdb retains in-frame clones only, with some absent. The profile shows tens of thousands of clones, roughly 94% of them singletons. Sample: blood. The receptors were gathered from a boy in the first two years of life with a congenital heart defect but otherwise immunologically healthy.

The chain uses TRBV6-4 and TRBJ2-1; D remains unclear. The V end was cut by 4 bases, the J end by 1 base, with 11 bases between. This CDR3 is 15 amino acids long. The germline CDR1 and CDR2 sequences are MRHNA and SNTAGT. The CDR3 loop reads CASSVRATSYNEQFF. The CDR3 nucleotides are TGTGCCAGCAGTGTGCGCGCCACATCCTACAATGAGCAGTTCTTC.

Notes on this clone: In the same sample, other DNA sequences code for this CDR3. The rearrangement joins TRBV5-1 to TRBJ2-5; D is possibly TRBD1 (5 bases). V lost 0 bases and J lost 5, with 5 bases in between. Germline assignment: CDR1 SGHRS and CDR2 YFSETQ. CDR3 size: 12 residues. This CDR3 is CASSLEGETQYF. CDR3 DNA: TGCGCCAGCAGCTTGGAGGGGGAGACCCAGTACTTC.

The rearrangement uses TRBV28 and TRBJ1-1, with 7 bases fitting TRBD1. Trimming at V came to 3 bases and at J to 0 bases, leaving 1 base not matched to a gene. CDR1 is MDHEN, CDR2 SYDVKM, per germline. The CDR3 runs 14 residues. CDR3 region: CASSFDRVNTEAFF. The CDR3 nucleotides read TGTGCCAGCAGTTTCGACAGGGTGAACACTGAAGCTTTCTTT.

This chain connects TRBV10-2 to TRBJ2-3, with 10 positions matching TRBD2. Per the germline V gene, CDR1 is WSHSY and CDR2 is SAAADI. V shed 4 bases, J shed 9 bases, and the junction held 10 bases outside the gene matches. The CDR3 is 15 amino acids. As DNA, the CDR3 is TGCGCCAGCAGTGCTCCAGCGGGGGGGCCAGGGACGCAGTATTTT. Its translation: CASSAPAGGPGTQYF.

The rearrangement links TRBV7-2 to TRBJ2-3; TRBD1 is a possible D gene (6 bases). Germline V gene sequence: CDR1 SGHTA, CDR2 FQGNSA. Trimming cost V 1 base and J 3 bases, with 14 bases left between them. This CDR3 has 16 amino acids. CDR3 sequence: CASSLGSTGITDTQYF. For the CDR3, the DNA is TGTGCCAGCAGCTTAGGGTCGACAGGTATAACAGATACGCAGTATTTT.

The V call is TRBV6-5, the J call TRBJ2-2, with TRBD2 identical over 9 bases. J gave up 4 bases and V 2 bases, and 5 bases lay outside the gene matches. The CDR3 runs to 16 residues. CDR1 and CDR2 from the germline V gene are MNHEY and SVGAGI. CDR3 DNA: TGTGCCAGCAGTTACGAACTAGCGGGTTCCACCGGGGAGCTGTTTTTT. Its translation: CASSYELAGSTGELFF.

The chain links TRBV5-1 to TRBJ2-7, with 7 bases matching TRBD1. Per germline, CDR1 SGHRS and CDR2 YFSETQ. The CDR3 has 14 residues. After removal of 6 bases from V and 1 base from J, the junction contained 7 bases not matched to a gene. The CDR3 spells CASTPRGLSYEQYF. CDR3 DNA: TGCGCCAGCACCCCCAGGGGGTTATCCTACGAGCAGTACTTC.

This chain joins TRBV19 and TRBJ1-2; the D is unclear. The CDR3 is 15 amino acids. Per germline, CDR1 LNHDA and CDR2 SQIVND (reference sequence). Trimming took off 4 bases at V and 7 bases at J, with 19 bases between the two ends. The CDR3 loop reads CASSRETWSPGGYTF. The CDR3 nucleotides are TGTGCCAGTAGTAGGGAGACATGGTCTCCGGGTGGCTACACCTTC. Using reference TRBV19 and TRBJ1-2 for the parts outside the CDR3, the full variable domain is DGGITQSPKYLFRKEGQNVTLSCEQNLNHDAMYWYRQDPGQGLRLIYYSQIVNDFQKGDIAEGYSVSREKKESFPLTVTSAQKNPTAFYLCASSRETWSPGGYTFGSGTRLTVV.

This chain uses TRBV19 with TRBJ2-4, with 10 bases identical to TRBD2. Germline CDR1 and CDR2: LNHDA and SQIVND (reference sequence). The V segment lost 2 bases and the J segment 0 bases; nucleotides outside the gene matches: 1. This CDR3 spans 16 amino acids. The CDR3 spells CASSIRLAGAKNIQYF. In DNA, the CDR3 is TGTGCCAGTAGTATAAGACTAGCGGGAGCCAAAAACATTCAGTACTTC.

Here the CDR3 DNA reads TGTGCCAGCAGTCAGTCCGGCGAGCAGTACTTC. Protein product: CASSQSGEQYF. V gene TRBV6-1 combines with J gene TRBJ2-7; the D is unclear. The germline CDR1 and CDR2 sequences are MNHNS and SASEGT. The V and J ends lost 5 bases and 6 bases respectively, with 8 bases between them. The CDR3 is 11 amino acids.

J is TRBJ2-1 and V is TRBV28; 7 bases are shared with TRBD1. The germline V gene has CDR1 MDHEN and CDR2 SYDVKM. V lost 7 bases, J lost 4 bases, and 7 bases stayed unmatched. The CDR3 spans 14 residues. The CDR3 spells CASTTDRSYNEQFF. The CDR3 nucleotides read TGTGCCAGCACCACGGACAGGAGTTACAATGAGCAGTTCTTC.

A single count supports this clone. The rearrangement links TRBV27 to TRBJ1-2; D remains ambiguous. V lost 5 bases and J 8 bases, leaving 15 bases between the germline ends. CDR3 length: 13 amino acids. From germline, CDR1 is MNHEY and CDR2 SMNVEV (reference sequence). In nucleotides, the CDR3 is TGTGCCAGCAGTCGCCGAGCCGGGTACGGCTACACCTTC. This encodes CASSRRAGYGYTF.

This chain links TRBV30 with TRBJ2-5; a weak D match, TRBD1 (5 bases). V was shortened by 1 base and J by 3 bases, with 18 bases between the two germline ends. From germline, CDR1 is GTSNPN and CDR2 SVGIG (reference sequence). The CDR3 runs 16 residues. The CDR3 nucleotides are TGTGCCTGGAGTGATTACGGAAGCCAGGGAAAAGAGACCCAGTACTTC. Protein: CAWSDYGSQGKETQYF.

CDR3 nucleotide sequence: TGCGCCAGCAGCCAAGACCCGGTGGGGGGCAGCGAGCAGTACTTC. Its translation is CASSQDPVGGSEQYF. The V and J genes are TRBV4-3 and TRBJ2-7; D tentatively fits TRBD1 or TRBD2 (6 bases each). CDR1 is LGHNA, CDR2 YSLEER, per germline. The CDR3 runs 15 residues. V was cut by 0 bases and J by 6 bases, with 15 bases left in between.

The chain links TRBV30 to TRBJ1-5; D is uncertain. The CDR3 is 14 residues long. The germline gives CDR1 GTSNPN, CDR2 SVGIG (reference sequence). The V end lost 0 bases, the J end lost 0 bases, and 6 bases lay between the germline ends. CDR3 residues: CAWSVDISNQPQHF. The CDR3 coding sequence is TGTGCCTGGAGTGTAGACATTAGCAATCAGCCCCAGCATTTT.

This clone was observed once. CDR3 region: CASSEWEGNTQYF. DNA for the CDR3: TGTGCCAGCAGTGAATGGGAAGGGAACACGCAGTATTTT. V is TRBV25-1 and J is TRBJ2-3; D gene uncertain. CDR3 length equals 13 residues. Trimming stripped 1 base from V and 9 bases from J, with 11 bases between. Germline V gene lookup returns CDR1 MGHDK and CDR2 SYGVNS.